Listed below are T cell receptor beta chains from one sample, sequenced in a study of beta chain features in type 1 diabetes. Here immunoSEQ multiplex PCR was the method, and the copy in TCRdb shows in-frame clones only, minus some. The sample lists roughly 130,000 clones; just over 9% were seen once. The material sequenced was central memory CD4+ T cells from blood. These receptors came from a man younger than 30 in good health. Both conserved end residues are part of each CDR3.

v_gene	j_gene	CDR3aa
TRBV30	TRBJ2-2	CAWSVAPQFSGELFF
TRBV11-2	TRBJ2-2	CASSIGLAGIGELFF
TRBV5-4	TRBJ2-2	CASSWDRGTGELFF
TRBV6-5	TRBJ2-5	CASSYAGLHQETQYF
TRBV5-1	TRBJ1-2	CASSLDGQGAIGYTF
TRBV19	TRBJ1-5	CASSMQGPYSNQPQHF
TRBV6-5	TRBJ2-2	CASTLAGGNTGELFF
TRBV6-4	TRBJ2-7	CASSVMQGDEQYF
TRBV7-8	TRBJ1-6	CASSSGTGGSPLHF
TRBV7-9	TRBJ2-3	CASSSRVGGDTDTQYF
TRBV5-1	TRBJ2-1	CASSSGLAISPFNEQFF
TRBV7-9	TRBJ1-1	CASSILQGNTEAFF
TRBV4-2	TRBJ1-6	CASSQTTGFDSPLHF
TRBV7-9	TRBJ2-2	CASSFSGGSTGELFF
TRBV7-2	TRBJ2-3	CASSYTRTSGGDTQYF
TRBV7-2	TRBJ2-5	CASSPRTGEGWAQYF
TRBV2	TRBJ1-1	CASSNDGDTEAFF
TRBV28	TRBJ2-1	CASSFWAGEGNEQFF